The source of this T cell receptor beta chain is a study of T cell repertoires in cytomegalovirus infection. Study-level information: Public TCR beta signature analysis indicated the presence of both CMV infection and matching HLA type. General observations from the study: Dominating the ex vivo response were TCR beta clonotypes that were CMV-specific and HLA-C-restricted. CMV carriers having the relevant HLA were flagged by cumulative public TCR beta family frequency.

This clonotype was detected ten times or more. The antigen is not known. MiXCR, applied by TCRdb to the reads, yields one record per CDR3 protein. Found here are about 600,000 distinct CDR3 sequences, approximately 25% of them singletons; the top ten hold around 8%. The CDR3 contains 12 residues. Trimming left V 3 bases short and J 6 bases short, with 8 bases between. CDR1 is SGHVS and CDR2 is FQNEAQ in the germline V gene. The rearrangement joins TRBV7-8 to TRBJ1-2; maybe TRBD1 (5 bases). The sequence was obtained from a human donor in good health (CMV status not recorded). Some clones in this sample may be carry-over from other donors' samples. Sequenced input: CD8+ T cells from PBMCs. The CDR3 here is CASSFGGNGYTF. The CDR3 DNA sequence: TGTGCCAGCAGCTTTGGGGGAAATGGCTACACCTTC.